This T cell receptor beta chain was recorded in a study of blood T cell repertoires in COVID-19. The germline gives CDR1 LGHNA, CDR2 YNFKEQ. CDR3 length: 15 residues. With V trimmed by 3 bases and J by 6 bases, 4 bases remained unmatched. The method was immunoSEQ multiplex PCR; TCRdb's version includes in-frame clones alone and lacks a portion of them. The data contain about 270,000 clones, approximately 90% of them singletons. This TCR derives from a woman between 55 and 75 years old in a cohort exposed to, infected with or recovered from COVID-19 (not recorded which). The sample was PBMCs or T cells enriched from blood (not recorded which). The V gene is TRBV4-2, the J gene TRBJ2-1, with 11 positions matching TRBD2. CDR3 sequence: CASSHLAGGGNEQFF. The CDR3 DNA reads TGTGCCAGCAGCCATCTAGCGGGAGGCGGCAATGAGCAGTTCTTC.